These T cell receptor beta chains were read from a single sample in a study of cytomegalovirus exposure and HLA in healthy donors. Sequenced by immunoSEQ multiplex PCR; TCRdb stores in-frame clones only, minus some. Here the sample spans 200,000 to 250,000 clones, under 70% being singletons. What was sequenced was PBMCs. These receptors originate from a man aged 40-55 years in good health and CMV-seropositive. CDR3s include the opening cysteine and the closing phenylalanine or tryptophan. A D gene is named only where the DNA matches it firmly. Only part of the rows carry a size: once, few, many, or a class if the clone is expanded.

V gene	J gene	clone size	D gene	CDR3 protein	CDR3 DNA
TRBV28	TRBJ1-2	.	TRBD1	CASSLWGPGTGTLYTF	TGTGCCAGCAGTTTATGGGGCCCCGGGACAGGGACACTCTACACCTTC
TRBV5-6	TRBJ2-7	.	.	CASSPDGGSYEQYF	TGTGCCAGCAGCCCGGATGGGGGGTCGTACGAGCAGTACTTC
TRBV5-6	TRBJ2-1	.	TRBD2	CASKPGGAYNEQFF	TGTGCCAGCAAACCGGGGGGGGCCTACAATGAGCAGTTCTTC
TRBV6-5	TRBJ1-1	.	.	CASSILRANTEAFF	TGTGCCAGCAGTATACTCAGGGCGAACACTGAAGCTTTCTTT
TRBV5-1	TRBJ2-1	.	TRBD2	CASSLEWTSYNEQFF	TGCGCCAGCAGCTTGGAGTGGACTAGCTACAATGAGCAGTTCTTC
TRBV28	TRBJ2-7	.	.	CASSLRFYEQYF	TGTGCCAGCAGTCTTCGGTTCTACGAGCAGTACTTC
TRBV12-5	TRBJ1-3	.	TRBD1	CASGSTGAGNTIYF	TGTGCTAGTGGTTCAACAGGGGCTGGAAACACCATATATTTT
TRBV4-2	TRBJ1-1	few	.	CASSQERMGTEAFF	TGTGCCAGCAGCCAGGAGCGGATGGGTACTGAAGCTTTCTTT
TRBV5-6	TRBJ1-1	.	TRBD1	CASSLSSGGLKNTEAFF	TGTGCCAGCAGCTTGAGTTCAGGGGGCTTAAAGAACACTGAAGCTTTCTTT
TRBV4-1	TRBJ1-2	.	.	CASSQEPGPDYTF	TGCGCCAGCAGCCAAGAACCAGGTCCTGACTACACCTTC
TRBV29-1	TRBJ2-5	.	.	CSVDEGETQYF	TGCAGCGTTGACGAGGGTGAGACCCAGTACTTC
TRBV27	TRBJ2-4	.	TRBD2	CASSPRGGFAQYF	TGTGCCAGCAGTCCACGCGGGGGGTTCGCTCAGTACTTC
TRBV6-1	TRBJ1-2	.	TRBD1	CASSELSPWGTGSTLLGYTF	TGTGCCAGCAGTGAACTGTCCCCTTGGGGGACAGGGAGCACCCTGCTCGGCTACACCTTC
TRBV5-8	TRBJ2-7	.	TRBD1	CASSLVAGGSYEQYF	TGTGCCAGCAGCTTGGTGGCAGGGGGATCCTACGAGCAGTACTTC
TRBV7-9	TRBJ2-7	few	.	CASSRISGYEQYF	TGTGCCAGCAGTCGTATTTCAGGGTACGAGCAGTACTTC
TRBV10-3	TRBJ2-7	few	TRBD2	CAISGGTSGLYEQYF	TGTGCCATCAGTGGGGGGACTAGCGGGTTATACGAGCAGTACTTC
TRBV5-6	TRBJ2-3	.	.	CASSLELSRSTDTQYF	TGTGCCAGCAGCTTGGAGCTCTCTAGAAGCACAGATACGCAGTATTTT
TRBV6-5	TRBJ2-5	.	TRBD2	CASTDGLAAETQYF	TGTGCCAGCACCGATGGACTAGCGGCAGAGACCCAGTACTTC
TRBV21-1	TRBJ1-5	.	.	CASSEGPTRWCQPQHF	TGTGCCAGCAGCGAAGGGCCGACCAGGTGGTGTCAGCCCCAGCATTTT
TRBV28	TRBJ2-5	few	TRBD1	CASGVPGQGAQETQYF	TGTGCCAGTGGCGTACCGGGACAGGGAGCTCAAGAGACCCAGTACTTC
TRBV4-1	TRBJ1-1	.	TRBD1	CASSQGSGGWTEAFF	TGCGCCAGCAGCCAAGGTTCAGGGGGGTGGACTGAAGCTTTCTTT
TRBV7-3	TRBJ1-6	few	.	CASSLTGPGNSPLHF	TGTGCCAGCAGCTTGACGGGTCCGGGGAATTCACCCCTCCACTTT
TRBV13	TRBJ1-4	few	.	CASSLIEEGEKLFF	TGTGCCAGCAGCTTGATTGAGGAGGGTGAAAAACTGTTTTTT
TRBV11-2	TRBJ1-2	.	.	CASSSTGYYGYTF	TGTGCCAGCAGCTCCACAGGGTACTATGGCTACACCTTC
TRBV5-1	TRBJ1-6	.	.	CASRGAGIGNSPLHF	TGCGCCAGCAGGGGGGCAGGAATAGGAAATTCACCCCTCCACTTT
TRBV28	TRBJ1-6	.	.	CASSFGGRVSPLHF	TGTGCCAGCAGTTTTGGAGGGAGGGTGTCACCCCTCCACTTT
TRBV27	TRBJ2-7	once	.	CASSPSLGAAFAYEQYF	TGTGCCAGCAGTCCATCCCTAGGGGCCGCGTTCGCCTACGAGCAGTACTTC
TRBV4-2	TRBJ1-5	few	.	CASSIQGFSNQPQHF	TGTGCCAGCAGCATTCAGGGTTTTAGCAATCAGCCCCAGCATTTT
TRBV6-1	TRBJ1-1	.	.	CASRAGLNTEAFF	TGTGCCAGCAGGGCGGGGCTGAACACTGAAGCTTTCTTT
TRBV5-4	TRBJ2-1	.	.	CASRPDSYNEQFF	TGTGCCAGCAGACCCGACAGTTACAATGAGCAGTTCTTC
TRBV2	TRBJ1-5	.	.	CASSDGRINQPQHF	TGTGCCAGCAGTGACGGCAGGATTAATCAGCCCCAGCATTTT
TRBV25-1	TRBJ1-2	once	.	CASSDSYYGYTF	TGTGCCAGCAGTGATTCCTACTATGGCTACACCTTC
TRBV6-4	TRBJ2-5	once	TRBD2	CADSGGSKETQYF	TGTGCCGATAGCGGGGGATCGAAAGAGACCCAGTACTTC
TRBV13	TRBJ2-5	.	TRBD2	CASSFRAGGRETQYF	TGTGCCAGCAGCTTCAGAGCGGGGGGGCGGGAGACCCAGTACTTC
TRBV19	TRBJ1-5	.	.	CASSIEGGLNQPQHF	TGTGCCAGTAGTATAGAAGGCGGTTTGAATCAGCCCCAGCATTTT
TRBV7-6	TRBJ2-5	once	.	CASSLGGPLGTQYF	TGTGCCAGCAGCTTAGGGGGCCCGCTGGGGACCCAGTACTTC
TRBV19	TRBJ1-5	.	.	CASSRFGGVSNQPQHF	TGTGCCAGTAGTAGGTTTGGGGGGGTTAGCAATCAGCCCCAGCATTTT
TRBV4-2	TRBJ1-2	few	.	CASSRTGEGSYTF	TGTGCCAGCAGCCGCACGGGAGAGGGGTCTTACACCTTC
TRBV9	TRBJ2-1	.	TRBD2	CASSGLSSGGANEQFF	TGTGCCAGCAGTGGCTTATCTAGCGGGGGGGCCAATGAGCAGTTCTTC
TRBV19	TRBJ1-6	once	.	CASSIGGSPLHF	TGTGCCAGTAGTATCGGCGGTTCACCCCTCCACTTT
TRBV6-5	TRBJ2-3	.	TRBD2	CASSQLAGGLDTQYF	TGTGCCAGCAGTCAACTAGCGGGGGGGCTGGATACGCAGTATTTT
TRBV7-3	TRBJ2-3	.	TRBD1	CASSPSGTGGDTQYF	TGTGCCAGCAGCCCTTCCGGGACAGGGGGCGATACGCAGTATTTT
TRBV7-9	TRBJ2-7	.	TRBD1	CASSLTGGWEQYF	TGTGCCAGCAGCCTTACAGGGGGCTGGGAGCAGTACTTC
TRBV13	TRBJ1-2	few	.	CASSLGPRQNYGYTF	TGTGCCAGCAGCTTGGGTCCCAGACAGAACTATGGCTACACCTTC
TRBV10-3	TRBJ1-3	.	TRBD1	CAIRSDRVGGNTIYF	TGTGCCATCAGATCGGACAGGGTGGGTGGAAACACCATATATTTT
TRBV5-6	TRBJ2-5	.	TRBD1	CASSTGQGRETQYF	TGTGCCAGCAGCACAGGACAGGGCCGGGAGACCCAGTACTTC
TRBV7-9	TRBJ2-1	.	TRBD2	CASSRGGQGSYNEQFF	TGTGCCAGCAGTCGGGGGGGCCAGGGCTCCTACAATGAGCAGTTCTTC
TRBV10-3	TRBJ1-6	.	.	CAISESTPPSPLHF	TGTGCCATCAGCGAGTCGACTCCGCCTTCACCCCTCCACTTT
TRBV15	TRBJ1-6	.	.	CATSIANSPLHF	TGTGCCACCAGCATCGCGAATTCACCCCTCCACTTT
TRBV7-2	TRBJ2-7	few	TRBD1	CASSYRTGGYEQYF	TGTGCCAGCAGCTATCGGACAGGGGGCTACGAGCAGTACTTC
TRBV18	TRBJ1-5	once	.	CASSSYPGEQPQHF	TGTGCCAGCTCATCGTATCCAGGGGAACAGCCCCAGCATTTT